This is a list of T cell receptor beta chains from one sample in a study of Tregs in tolerant kidney transplant recipients. Using immunoSEQ multiplex PCR, the repertoire was profiled, and TCRdb retains in-frame clones only, with some absent. Among tens of thousands of clones, more than 85% were seen once, and the ten largest hold 1.5% to 2%. The material was CD4+ T cells from blood (PBMCs), obtained 12 months after the transplant. Source of these receptors: a human patient who received a combined kidney and bone marrow transplant. Some T cells may be transferred from the graft donor. The CDR3 runs from the conserved cysteine through the conserved F or W. The order of the fields is J gene, clone size, V gene, D gene, CDR3 DNA, CDR3 protein. A D gene is named only where the DNA matches it firmly. Where a row states a size, it is once, few, many or the class of an expanded clone; other rows omit it.

J gene: TRBJ2-5
clone size: NA
V gene: TRBV29-1
D gene: NA
CDR3 DNA: TGCAGCGTTGCGGCAGGGTGGGGAGAGACCCAGTACTTC
CDR3 protein: CSVAAGWGETQYF

J gene: TRBJ1-2
clone size: NA
V gene: TRBV7-2
D gene: NA
CDR3 DNA: TGTGCCAGCAGCTTAGCGCTAGAGGGCTATGGCTACACCTTC
CDR3 protein: CASSLALEGYGYTF

J gene: TRBJ1-2
clone size: NA
V gene: TRBV7-9
D gene: TRBD1
CDR3 DNA: TGTGCCAGCAGTCCGGACAGGGTAAATGGCTACACCTTC
CDR3 protein: CASSPDRVNGYTF

J gene: TRBJ2-6
clone size: NA
V gene: TRBV15
D gene: TRBD2
CDR3 DNA: TGTGCCACCAGCCTGGGACTAGCGGGAATCTCTGGGGCCAACGTCCTGACTTTC
CDR3 protein: CATSLGLAGISGANVLTF

J gene: TRBJ2-7
clone size: NA
V gene: TRBV5-1
D gene: TRBD2
CDR3 DNA: TGCGCCAGCAGCTTGGAACTAGCGGCATCCCAAGCCTACGAGCAGTACTTC
CDR3 protein: CASSLELAASQAYEQYF

J gene: TRBJ1-5
clone size: NA
V gene: TRBV19
D gene: NA
CDR3 DNA: TGTGCCAGTACCCGGACACCCTGGGGGGGCAATCAGCCCCAGCATTTT
CDR3 protein: CASTRTPWGGNQPQHF

J gene: TRBJ2-3
clone size: NA
V gene: TRBV6-4
D gene: NA
CDR3 DNA: TGTGCCAGCAGCGATACCAGGGATAGCACAGATACGCAGTATTTT
CDR3 protein: CASSDTRDSTDTQYF

J gene: TRBJ2-2
clone size: NA
V gene: TRBV7-2
D gene: NA
CDR3 DNA: TGTGCCAGCAGCTTAGCGGGAGGGAACACCGGGGAGCTGTTTTTT
CDR3 protein: CASSLAGGNTGELFF

J gene: TRBJ1-4
clone size: NA
V gene: TRBV11-3
D gene: NA
CDR3 DNA: TGTGCCAGCAGCTCGAAAAGGGGGGGACTCAGAGATAATGAAAAACTGTTTTTT
CDR3 protein: CASSSKRGGLRDNEKLFF

J gene: TRBJ1-2
clone size: NA
V gene: TRBV4-3
D gene: NA
CDR3 DNA: TGCGCCAGCAGCCTAGGGACAGGCTACACCTTC
CDR3 protein: CASSLGTGYTF

J gene: TRBJ2-2
clone size: NA
V gene: TRBV7-3
D gene: NA
CDR3 DNA: TGTGCCAGCAGCTTATCTGGCAGAAACACCGGGGAGCTGTTTTTT
CDR3 protein: CASSLSGRNTGELFF

J gene: TRBJ2-1
clone size: NA
V gene: TRBV7-6
D gene: NA
CDR3 DNA: TGTGCCAGCAGCTTAGGGCTCCGGGACTTATACAATGAGCAGTTCTTC
CDR3 protein: CASSLGLRDLYNEQFF

J gene: TRBJ2-1
clone size: NA
V gene: TRBV25-1
D gene: TRBD2
CDR3 DNA: TGTGCCAGCAGTGAGGGTTCCCCCAGCGGGAGTAGGAGGAATGAGCAGTTCTTC
CDR3 protein: CASSEGSPSGSRRNEQFF

J gene: TRBJ2-3
clone size: NA
V gene: TRBV4-3
D gene: TRBD2
CDR3 DNA: TGCGCCAGCAGCCAAACTAGCGGGTTAAGCACAGATACGCAGTATTTT
CDR3 protein: CASSQTSGLSTDTQYF

J gene: TRBJ2-7
clone size: NA
V gene: TRBV7-9
D gene: TRBD1
CDR3 DNA: TGTGCCAGCTATCGAGGACAGGGCCCCACACATTCCTACGAGCAGTACTTC
CDR3 protein: CASYRGQGPTHSYEQYF

J gene: TRBJ2-7
clone size: NA
V gene: TRBV30
D gene: TRBD1
CDR3 DNA: TGTGCCTGGAGCGCTCAGGGGGCGGGAGAGCAGTACTTC
CDR3 protein: CAWSAQGAGEQYF

J gene: TRBJ2-7
clone size: few
V gene: TRBV7-2
D gene: TRBD2
CDR3 DNA: TGTGCCAGCAGCTCTAAAGCTAGCGGGTACTACGAGCAGTACTTC
CDR3 protein: CASSSKASGYYEQYF

J gene: TRBJ2-7
clone size: NA
V gene: TRBV2
D gene: TRBD1
CDR3 DNA: TGTGCCAGCATTCAGCTCGAACAGGGGTCGTACGAGCAGTACTTC
CDR3 protein: CASIQLEQGSYEQYF

J gene: TRBJ2-7
clone size: once
V gene: TRBV5-1
D gene: NA
CDR3 DNA: TGCGCCAGCACTGAAGGGACATCGTATGGCGAGCAGTACTTC
CDR3 protein: CASTEGTSYGEQYF

J gene: TRBJ1-2
clone size: NA
V gene: TRBV11-2
D gene: NA
CDR3 DNA: TGTGCCAGCAGCTTGGTACTCAACTATGGCTACACCTTC
CDR3 protein: CASSLVLNYGYTF

J gene: TRBJ2-5
clone size: NA
V gene: TRBV5-1
D gene: TRBD2
CDR3 DNA: TGCGCCAGCAGCTTCGGGACTAGCGGGGGGGAGACCCAGTACTTC
CDR3 protein: CASSFGTSGGETQYF

J gene: TRBJ1-1
clone size: once
V gene: TRBV21-1
D gene: NA
CDR3 DNA: TGTGCCAGCAGCGCTCGGGACAGGGGTGGGGTTGGAACGACTGAAGCTTTCTTT
CDR3 protein: CASSARDRGGVGTTEAFF

J gene: TRBJ2-7
clone size: NA
V gene: TRBV7-2
D gene: NA
CDR3 DNA: TGTGCCAGCAGCCTTCGGGACGAGCAGTACTTC
CDR3 protein: CASSLRDEQYF

J gene: TRBJ1-1
clone size: few
V gene: TRBV2
D gene: NA
CDR3 DNA: TGTGCCAGCAGGAGAGGCGGCCTGAACACTGAAGCTTTCTTT
CDR3 protein: CASRRGGLNTEAFF

J gene: TRBJ1-5
clone size: NA
V gene: TRBV10-3
D gene: TRBD1
CDR3 DNA: TGTGCCATCAGCCAAACCGGACAGGGCGGACAGCCCCAGCATTTT
CDR3 protein: CAISQTGQGGQPQHF

J gene: TRBJ1-1
clone size: NA
V gene: TRBV2
D gene: NA
CDR3 DNA: TGTGCCAGCAAGGGGGGGAGTTGGAACACTGAAGCTTTCTTT
CDR3 protein: CASKGGSWNTEAFF

J gene: TRBJ2-7
clone size: NA
V gene: TRBV5-4
D gene: NA
CDR3 DNA: TGTGCCAGCAGCTCCGGGAATAGGGGGGGACACTACGAGCAGTACTTC
CDR3 protein: CASSSGNRGGHYEQYF

J gene: TRBJ1-6
clone size: NA
V gene: TRBV30
D gene: TRBD1
CDR3 DNA: TGTGCCTGGAGCGGGACAGGAGAATTTTCGGCCCTCCACTTT
CDR3 protein: CAWSGTGEFSALHF

J gene: TRBJ1-1
clone size: few
V gene: TRBV25-1
D gene: TRBD1
CDR3 DNA: TGTTTTCGGGACAGGGGGCAAGGTACTGAAGCTTTCTTT
CDR3 protein: CFRDRGQGTEAFF

J gene: TRBJ2-5
clone size: NA
V gene: TRBV9
D gene: TRBD1
CDR3 DNA: TGTGCCAGCAGCGTCGGGACAGGGCAAGAGACCCAGTACTTC
CDR3 protein: CASSVGTGQETQYF

J gene: TRBJ2-1
clone size: NA
V gene: TRBV19
D gene: TRBD2
CDR3 DNA: TGTGCCAGCATGGAGAGGTTCGGCGGGGGGGCGTCCTACAATGAGCAGTTCTTC
CDR3 protein: CASMERFGGGASYNEQFF

J gene: TRBJ2-4
clone size: NA
V gene: TRBV4-1
D gene: NA
CDR3 DNA: TGCGCCGGCAGCCAAGGAGTCGGGATACTAGCCAAAAACATTCAGTACTTC
CDR3 protein: CAGSQGVGILAKNIQYF

J gene: TRBJ2-2
clone size: NA
V gene: TRBV18
D gene: TRBD2
CDR3 DNA: TGTGCCAGCTCACACGACTACCGGACAGGGTCCCCAGCGGGAGGGACCGGGGAGCTGTTTTTT
CDR3 protein: CASSHDYRTGSPAGGTGELFF

J gene: TRBJ1-1
clone size: once
V gene: TRBV18
D gene: NA
CDR3 DNA: TGTGCCAGCTCACCACCGTCGAGGGGGATGAACACTGAAGCTTTCTTT
CDR3 protein: CASSPPSRGMNTEAFF

J gene: TRBJ1-3
clone size: few
V gene: TRBV2
D gene: NA
CDR3 DNA: TGTGCCAGCAGTTTAACAGGGTATACTGGAAACACCATATATTTT
CDR3 protein: CASSLTGYTGNTIYF

J gene: TRBJ1-1
clone size: once
V gene: TRBV28
D gene: NA
CDR3 DNA: TGTGCCAGCAGTCCAGACAGATTGAGCACGCAAGCTTTCTTT
CDR3 protein: CASSPDRLSTQAFF

J gene: TRBJ1-1
clone size: NA
V gene: TRBV7-3
D gene: NA
CDR3 DNA: TGTGCCAGCAGCAGCCGGACTAGCGCCGATGAAGCTTTCTTT
CDR3 protein: CASSSRTSADEAFF

J gene: TRBJ2-7
clone size: NA
V gene: TRBV30
D gene: TRBD1
CDR3 DNA: TGTGCCTGGAGTTCGGACAGGGGGAACTACGAGCAGTACTTC
CDR3 protein: CAWSSDRGNYEQYF

J gene: TRBJ2-7
clone size: NA
V gene: TRBV7-2
D gene: NA
CDR3 DNA: TGTGCCAGCAGCTTAGACGCCGGCGGCTCCCCCTACGAGCAGTACTTC
CDR3 protein: CASSLDAGGSPYEQYF

J gene: TRBJ2-7
clone size: NA
V gene: TRBV28
D gene: TRBD2
CDR3 DNA: TGTGCCAGCAGCATTGTCTCATCCGGGACTAGCGGGCGCAGGCAGTACTTC
CDR3 protein: CASSIVSSGTSGRRQYF

J gene: TRBJ1-5
clone size: NA
V gene: TRBV2
D gene: NA
CDR3 DNA: TGTGCCAGCAGTGGGGACAACAATCAGCCCCAGCATTTT
CDR3 protein: CASSGDNNQPQHF

J gene: TRBJ2-7
clone size: NA
V gene: TRBV20-1
D gene: NA
CDR3 DNA: TGCAGTGCTACTCACTCGGACTTTCAGTACTTC
CDR3 protein: CSATHSDFQYF

J gene: TRBJ2-3
clone size: NA
V gene: TRBV10-3
D gene: TRBD1
CDR3 DNA: TGTGCCATCAGTGAGTTTGGGACAGGGAGCACAGATACGCAGTATTTT
CDR3 protein: CAISEFGTGSTDTQYF

J gene: TRBJ2-5
clone size: NA
V gene: TRBV18
D gene: NA
CDR3 DNA: TGTGCCAGCTCACCATTACCAGGACAGATAGAACAAGAGACCCAGTACTTC
CDR3 protein: CASSPLPGQIEQETQYF

J gene: TRBJ1-6
clone size: NA
V gene: TRBV5-1
D gene: NA
CDR3 DNA: TGCGCCAGCAGCTCGTCCGCGAGCTCCTATAATTCACCCCTCCACTTT
CDR3 protein: CASSSSASSYNSPLHF

J gene: TRBJ2-1
clone size: NA
V gene: TRBV19
D gene: NA
CDR3 DNA: TGTGCCAGTAGCCCACGGAGGGGCCACCCTACCACGAATGAGCAGTTCTTC
CDR3 protein: CASSPRRGHPTTNEQFF

J gene: TRBJ2-7
clone size: NA
V gene: TRBV13
D gene: TRBD2
CDR3 DNA: TGTGCCAGCAGCTTCACTAGCGGCCCCTACGAGCAGTACTTC
CDR3 protein: CASSFTSGPYEQYF

J gene: TRBJ1-2
clone size: NA
V gene: TRBV5-1
D gene: TRBD1
CDR3 DNA: TGCGCCAGCAGCTTGGGGACAGGGATCATTGGCTACACCTTC
CDR3 protein: CASSLGTGIIGYTF

J gene: TRBJ1-4
clone size: NA
V gene: TRBV7-2
D gene: NA
CDR3 DNA: TGTGCCAGCAGCTTACAGACACAGGTCTCACGCGAAAAACTGTTTTTT
CDR3 protein: CASSLQTQVSREKLFF

J gene: TRBJ2-2
clone size: NA
V gene: TRBV5-8
D gene: NA
CDR3 DNA: TGTGCCAGCAGCACGTTGGTAGCCGGGGAGCTGTTTTTT
CDR3 protein: CASSTLVAGELFF

J gene: TRBJ1-2
clone size: NA
V gene: TRBV7-9
D gene: NA
CDR3 DNA: TGTGCCAGCAGCTTAGCACAGATCTACACCTTC
CDR3 protein: CASSLAQIYTF

J gene: TRBJ2-2
clone size: NA
V gene: TRBV6-6
D gene: TRBD1
CDR3 DNA: TGTGCCAGCACGTCGACAGGGGGCTCCGGGGAGCTGTTTTTT
CDR3 protein: CASTSTGGSGELFF

J gene: TRBJ2-7
clone size: NA
V gene: TRBV6-6
D gene: TRBD1
CDR3 DNA: TGTGCCAGCAGTTCGGGCGGGACAGGGGTCTCCTACGAGCAGTACTTC
CDR3 protein: CASSSGGTGVSYEQYF